This is a list of T cell receptor beta chains from one sample in a study of blood T cell repertoires in COVID-19. The table came from immunoSEQ multiplex PCR; TCRdb's copy has only in-frame clones and leaves some out. The profile shows about 130,000 clones, roughly four fifths of them singletons. The sequencing sample was made of peripheral blood. The receptors were gathered from a woman aged 50 to 60 with acute or convalescent COVID-19. CDR3s include the opening cysteine and the closing phenylalanine or tryptophan. D genes are given only for firm matches.

TRBD2	TRBJ2-7	TRBV5-4	CAVLSGGSYEQYF	TGTGCCGTCCTTAGCGGGGGATCCTACGAGCAGTACTTC
TRBD2	TRBJ2-1	TRBV11-2	CASSLEASGGLGYNEQFF	TGTGCCAGCAGCTTAGAGGCTAGCGGGGGCCTAGGTTACAATGAGCAGTTCTTC
TRBD1	TRBJ1-1	TRBV19	CASTDRGQLNTEAFF	TGTGCCAGTACCGACAGGGGACAATTGAACACTGAAGCTTTCTTT
NA	TRBJ1-1	TRBV13	CASCPGGDLNTEAFF	TGTGCCAGCTGCCCTGGAGGAGATCTGAACACTGAAGCTTTCTTT
NA	TRBJ2-2	TRBV9	CASSVGNGAYTGELFF	TGTGCCAGCAGCGTAGGAAACGGAGCCTACACCGGGGAGCTGTTTTTT
NA	TRBJ1-5	TRBV15	CATSRDRGIQPQHF	TGTGCCACCAGCAGAGATAGGGGGATTCAGCCCCAGCATTTT
TRBD1	TRBJ1-1	TRBV25-1	CASSGQGNTEAFF	TGTGCCAGCAGCGGACAGGGGAACACTGAAGCTTTCTTT
TRBD1	TRBJ1-1	TRBV6-2/TRBV6-3	CASSQRGQGFFTEAFF	TGTGCCAGCAGCCAGCGGGGACAGGGGTTCTTTACTGAAGCTTTCTTT
NA	TRBJ2-7	TRBV4-2	CASSQRPDSSYEQYF	TGTGCCAGCAGCCAGAGACCAGACAGCTCCTACGAGCAGTACTTC
NA	TRBJ1-1	TRBV7-3	CASSPQGRSTEAFF	TGTGCCAGCAGCCCCCAGGGTCGGAGCACTGAAGCTTTCTTT
NA	TRBJ2-3	TRBV20-1	CSAPFRGTQYF	TGCAGTGCCCCTTTTAGGGGTACGCAGTATTTT
NA	TRBJ1-2	TRBV13	CASSLLSRTENYGYTF	TGTGCCAGCAGCTTACTATCCCGAACAGAAAACTATGGCTACACCTTC
TRBD2	TRBJ2-1	TRBV11-3	CASSLGNGGRADEQFF	TGTGCCAGCAGCTTAGGGAACGGGGGGAGGGCCGATGAGCAGTTCTTC
TRBD2	TRBJ2-1	TRBV14	CASSYPSGLQFF	TGTGCCAGCAGCTATCCTAGCGGACTTCAGTTCTTC